This passage covers 4 T cell receptor beta chains from one sample sequenced in a study of T cells in Graves' hyperthyroidism and ophthalmopathy. TCR beta CDR3 regions were amplified from RNA. Researchers ran a first-round RT-PCR on the TCR CDR3 using the HTBI primer set. TCRdb used MiXCR to reprocess the multiplex PCR reads, holding one entry per CDR3 protein. This sample carries 550,000 to 650,000 distinct CDR3 sequences, less than 15% of them seen once, and the ten largest clones take roughly 13%. Sequencing input: blood. All receptors come from a woman in her 40s with Graves' hyperthyroidism.

This clonotype was seen a single time. The chain combines TRBV5-1 with TRBJ1-1, with D unresolved. V was shortened by 0 bases and J by 0 bases, with 15 bases between the two germline ends. Germline V gives CDR1 SGHRS, CDR2 YFSETQ. The CDR3 spans 17 residues. DNA of the CDR3: TGCGCCAGCAGCTTGGGGGCCGGCGAGGGCGTGAACACTGAAGCTTTCTTT. Its translation is CASSLGAGEGVNTEAFF. Full variable domain (missing parts from reference TRBV5-1 and TRBJ1-1): KAGVTQTPRYLIKTRGQQVTLSCSPISGHRSVSWYQQTPGQGLQFLFEYFSETQRNKGNFPGRFSGRQFSNSRSEMNVSTLELGDSALYLCASSLGAGEGVNTEAFFGQGTRLTVV.

This clonotype was seen ten or more times. The chain couples TRBV28 to TRBJ2-1; TRBD2 aligns across 8 bases. Germline loops: CDR1 MDHEN, CDR2 SYDVKM. The CDR3 covers 14 residues. Trimming at V came to 4 bases and at J to 5 bases, leaving 4 bases not matched to a gene. CDR3 coding DNA: TGTGCCAGCAGTTCCGGGACTAGTGACAATGAGCAGTTCTTC. Translated, it gives CASSSGTSDNEQFF.

This clonotype appeared many times. The chain couples TRBV28 to TRBJ2-2, with 12 bases that match TRBD1. The CDR3 has 21 amino acids. Germline trimming cut 6 bases from V and 0 bases from J; bases unmatched to any gene: 17. From germline, CDR1 is MDHEN and CDR2 SYDVKM. The DNA of the CDR3 is TGTGCCAGCAGCATAAACCCGGGACAGGGGGCATTAGCGGCGAACACCGGGGAGCTGTTTTTT. Translated, it gives CASSINPGQGALAANTGELFF.

This clonotype was recorded many times. As DNA, the CDR3 is TGTGCCAGCAGTTTATGTGGGGCCAGGGACCGCTACGAGCAGTACTTC. This translates into CASSLCGARDRYEQYF. The V gene is TRBV28, the J gene TRBJ2-7, with D perhaps TRBD1 or TRBD2 (5 bases each). This CDR3 has 16 amino acids. Trimming took 0 bases from V and 3 from J, leaving 15 bases between them. The germline V gene has CDR1 MDHEN and CDR2 SYDVKM.